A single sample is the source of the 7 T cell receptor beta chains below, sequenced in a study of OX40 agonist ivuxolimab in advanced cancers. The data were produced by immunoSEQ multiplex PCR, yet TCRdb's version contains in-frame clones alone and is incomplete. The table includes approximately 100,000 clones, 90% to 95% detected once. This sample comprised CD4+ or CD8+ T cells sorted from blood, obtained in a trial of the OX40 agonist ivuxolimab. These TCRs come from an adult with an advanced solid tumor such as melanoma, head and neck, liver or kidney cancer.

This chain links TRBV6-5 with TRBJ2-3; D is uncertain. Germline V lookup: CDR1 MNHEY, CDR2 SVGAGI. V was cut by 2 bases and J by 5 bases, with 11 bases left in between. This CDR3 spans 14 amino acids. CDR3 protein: CASSYDWLGDTQYF. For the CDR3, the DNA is TGTGCCAGCAGTTACGATTGGCTAGGAGATACGCAGTATTTT.

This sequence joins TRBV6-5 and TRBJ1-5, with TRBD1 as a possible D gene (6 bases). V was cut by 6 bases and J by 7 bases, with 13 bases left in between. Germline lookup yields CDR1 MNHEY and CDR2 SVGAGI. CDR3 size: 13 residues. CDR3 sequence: CASRGAGEQPQHF. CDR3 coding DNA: TGTGCCAGCAGGGGGGCAGGGGAACAGCCCCAGCATTTT.

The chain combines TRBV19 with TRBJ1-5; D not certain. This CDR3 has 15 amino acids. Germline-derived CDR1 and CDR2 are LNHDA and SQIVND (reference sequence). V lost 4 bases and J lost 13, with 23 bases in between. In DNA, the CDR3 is TGTGCCAGTAGTAGCTTCTCGGAGGGCTCTACTCTTCAGCATTTT. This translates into CASSSFSEGSTLQHF.

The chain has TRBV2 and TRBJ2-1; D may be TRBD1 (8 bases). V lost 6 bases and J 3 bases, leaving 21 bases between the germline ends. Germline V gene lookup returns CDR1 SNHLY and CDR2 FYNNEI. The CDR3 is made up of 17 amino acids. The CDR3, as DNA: TGTGCCAGCAGGGGCGGGAGCGGGACAGGCGTCTACAATGAGCAGTTCTTC. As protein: CASRGGSGTGVYNEQFF. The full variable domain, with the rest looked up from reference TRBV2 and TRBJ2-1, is EPEVTQTPSHQVTQMGQEVILRCVPISNHLYFYWYRQILGQKVEFLVSFYNNEISEKSEIFDDQFSVERPDGSNFTLKIRSTKLEDSAMYFCASRGGSGTGVYNEQFFGPGTRLTVL.

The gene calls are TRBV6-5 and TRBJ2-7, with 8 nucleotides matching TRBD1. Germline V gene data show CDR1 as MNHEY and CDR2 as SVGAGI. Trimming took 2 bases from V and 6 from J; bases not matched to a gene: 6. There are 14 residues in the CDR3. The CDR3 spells CASSYRGQGSEQYF. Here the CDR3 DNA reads TGTGCCAGCAGTTACCGAGGACAGGGCAGCGAGCAGTACTTC.

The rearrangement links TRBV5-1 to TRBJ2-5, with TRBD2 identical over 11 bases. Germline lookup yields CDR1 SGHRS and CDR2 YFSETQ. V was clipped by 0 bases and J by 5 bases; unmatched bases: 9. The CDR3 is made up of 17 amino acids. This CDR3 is CASSLEVLAGERETQYF. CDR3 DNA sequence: TGCGCCAGCAGCTTGGAGGTACTAGCGGGAGAGCGGGAGACCCAGTACTTC.

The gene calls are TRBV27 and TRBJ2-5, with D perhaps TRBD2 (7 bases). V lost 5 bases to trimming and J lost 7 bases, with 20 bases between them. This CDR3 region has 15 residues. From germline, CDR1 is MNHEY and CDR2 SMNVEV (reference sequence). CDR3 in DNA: TGTGCCAGCAGTCCTAAGGGGGGGTCTGTGGGGACCCAGTACTTC. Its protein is CASSPKGGSVGTQYF.